This TCR beta chain came from a study of monozygotic twins with inflammatory bowel disease (dated by TCRdb to between 2018 and 2021). Study-wide context: The complete study included about 30 monozygotic twin pairs: 19 IBD-discordant Danish pairs and nine German pairs, of which four were IBD-concordant and five were IBD-discordant. Each individual had, on average, about 151 000 unique TCRalpha sequences and 181 000 unique TCRbeta sequences available for analysis. Within discordant pairs, disease-associated traits were sought mainly by comparing IBD patients with their genetically identical healthy co-twins. General study outcomes and caveats: Because patients were on differing immunosuppressive treatments, the repertoires may have picked up extra background noise and inter-individual variability. No single strong signal or clonotype linked to IBD turned up in the results, so the idea that one exists was not supported. Compared with healthy twins, IBD patients shared fewer clonotypes with other individuals, and the difference was most pronounced in patients with signs of disease activity. The analysis was unable to tell apart different T cell subtypes. Measured by the inverse Simpson index, TCRbeta repertoire diversity was lower in IBD patients than in their healthy co-twins. Concordant and discordant twins showed no difference in repertoire similarity, possibly because of limited statistical power.

Library preparation was by 5' RACE. Preparation of each TCR library used 3,500 to 4,500 ng of total RNA. For each sample, cDNA was synthesized in eight separate reactions using SMARTScribe reverse transcriptase. Unique molecular identifiers containing a 6-nucleotide sample barcode were introduced through template switching during cDNA synthesis. Amplification of TCRalpha and TCRbeta cDNA involved two nested PCRs of 16 and 9 cycles, and each PCR was followed by bead purification. Before amplification, the cDNA was both treated with uracil DNA-glycosylase and purified with the QIAquick PCR purification kit. The second PCR added Illumina TruSeq-compatible adapters along with sample-specific barcodes. TapeStation and Qubit were used to check library quality and concentration, and roughly 4.9 ng of each library was pooled. Pooled libraries were sequenced on an Illumina HiSeq2500 single-index Rapid Run with 2 x 100 bp reads and custom sequencing primers. In the source study's methods: MiGEC version 1.2.6 was used for UMI-based consensus assembly, which corrected PCR and sequencing errors. V(D)J alignment, clonotype assembly and CDR3 extraction were performed with MiXCR version 2.1.1. To normalise gene usage, clonotype sharing and MAIT/NKT TCR abundance, the analysis used the top 1000, 10 000 and 20 000 clonotypes per sample. Diversity was computed as the inverse Simpson index with the vegan R package after downsampling to 27 000 UMIs. Statistical testing used paired Mann-Whitney U tests on the discordant twin pairs and applied Benjamini-Hochberg correction for multiple testing. TCRdb reprocessed the reads, reporting each CDR3 protein sequence once and no DNA. TCRdb, not the original authors, processed these V and J calls. The sample has about 160,000 distinct CDR3 sequences on record. 2.4% of the sample lies in the top ten.

From each donor, an approximately 2.5 ml peripheral blood sample was drawn into PAXgene tubes and stored at -80 degrees C. Total RNA was isolated from whole blood with the PAXgene blood miRNA kit on an automated QIAcube, without T cell sorting. Deep TCRalpha and TCRbeta repertoire profiling with unique molecular barcoding was performed on peripheral blood of monozygotic twin pairs concordant or discordant for inflammatory bowel disease. Smoking habits were recorded for all twin pairs, and individuals were classified as current, former or never smokers. Including the terminal cysteine and phenylalanine, the CDR3 comprises 15 residues. DNA for this receptor is not on file. The germline V gene gives CDR1 as LGHNA and CDR2 as YNFKEQ. As regards this clonotype: It has no known antigen specificity.

The chain couples TRBV4-2 to TRBJ2-1; checking the TCRdb D call of TRBD1 is not possible without DNA. The source material was blood. The receptor's source is a human donor with ulcerative colitis or Crohn's disease, or a healthy co-twin of an affected twin (not recorded which). This receptor carries the CDR3 CASSQARDMGDEQFF.